Listed below are T cell receptor beta chains from one sample, sequenced in a study of human T cells and chemical hapten exposure. TCRdb ran MiXCR on the RACE reads and lists one entry per CDR3 protein. The data hold roughly 100,000 distinct CDR3 sequences, with less than 40% observed a single time. The material sequenced was whole blood, taken in connection with sensitization to the hapten diphenylcyclopropenone (DPC). The receptors shown here come from a man in his forties or fifties with alopecia areata. Some clones in this sample may be carry-over from other donors' samples. The CDR3 runs from the conserved cysteine through the conserved F or W. Each record gives: D gene, V gene, J gene, clone size, CDR3 protein, CDR3 DNA. The D gene is left open where the match is weak. Not all rows give a size; the values are once, few, many and, for expanded clones, a class.

>TRBD2|TRBV28|TRBJ2-5|-
CASSLDLAGGPKETQYF
TGTGCCAGCAGTTTAGACTTAGCGGGAGGGCCGAAGGAGACCCAGTACTTC
>-|TRBV5-1|TRBJ2-6|-
CASSLPGLISGANVLTF
TGCGCCAGCAGCTTGCCTGGACTGATCTCTGGGGCCAACGTCCTGACTTTC
>-|TRBV27|TRBJ2-2|-
CASSLEGVGTGELFF
TGTGCCAGCAGTTTAGAAGGGGTTGGAACCGGGGAGCTGTTTTTT
>-|TRBV28|TRBJ1-5|few
CASSRGWALRQPQHF
TGTGCCAGCAGTCGGGGCTGGGCCCTTAGGCAGCCCCAGCATTTT
>-|TRBV15|TRBJ2-1|once
CATSRRSAVNEQFF
TGTGCCACCAGCAGACGGAGCGCCGTAAATGAGCAGTTCTTC
>-|TRBV20-1|TRBJ2-1|-
CSARGPLNNEQFF
TGCAGTGCTAGAGGACCGCTGAACAATGAGCAGTTCTTC
>-|TRBV7-9|TRBJ2-3|-
CASTLPPSTDTQYF
TGTGCCAGCACCCTTCCCCCTAGTACAGATACGCAGTATTTT
>-|TRBV10-3|TRBJ2-1|few
CAISESRSQDNEQFF
TGTGCCATCAGTGAGTCCCGTTCTCAGGACAATGAGCAGTTCTTC
>TRBD2|TRBV25-1|TRBJ2-2|few
CASSVSASGLTGELFF
TGTGCCAGCAGTGTTTCAGCTAGCGGACTCACCGGGGAGCTGTTTTTT
>-|TRBV28|TRBJ2-6|few
CASSLMGFTGANVLTF
TGTGCCAGCAGCCTGATGGGGTTCACTGGGGCCAACGTCCTGACTTTC
>-|TRBV6-5|TRBJ2-5|-
CASSYSRVETQYF
TGTGCCAGCAGTTACTCGAGGGTAGAGACCCAGTACTTC
>-|TRBV7-2|TRBJ1-2|few
CASSLTLLANYGYTF
TGTGCCAGCAGCTTAACACTCCTCGCTAACTATGGCTACACCTTC